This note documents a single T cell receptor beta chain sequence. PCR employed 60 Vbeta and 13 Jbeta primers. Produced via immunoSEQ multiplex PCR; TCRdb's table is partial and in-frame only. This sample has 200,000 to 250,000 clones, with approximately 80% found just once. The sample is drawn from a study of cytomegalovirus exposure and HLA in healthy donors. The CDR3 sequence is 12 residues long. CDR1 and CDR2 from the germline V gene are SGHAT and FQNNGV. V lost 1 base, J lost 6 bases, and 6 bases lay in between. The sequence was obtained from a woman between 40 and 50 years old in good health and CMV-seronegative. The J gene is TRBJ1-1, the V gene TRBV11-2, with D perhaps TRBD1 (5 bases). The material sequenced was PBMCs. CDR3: CASSLGQPEAFF. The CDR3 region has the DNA TGTGCCAGCAGCTTAGGACAGCCTGAAGCTTTCTTT.